The 10 T cell receptor beta chains below were found in one sample sequenced in a study of CD8 T cells in Susac syndrome. Reverse transcription of roughly 0.5 to 1 ug RNA was carried out with random hexamers. TCRdb re-analysed the immunoSEQ multiplex PCR reads in MiXCR, keeping a single row per CDR3 protein. The sample has around 170,000 distinct CDR3 sequences, approximately 95% seen once. Specimen: CD8+ T cells from PBMCs. All receptors derive from a human donor with Susac syndrome.

This rearrangement joins TRBV25-1 to TRBJ2-1, with no clear D. The V end was cut by 1 base, the J end by 10 bases, with 11 bases between. The CDR3 consists of 13 residues. Germline-derived CDR1 and CDR2 are MGHDK and SYGVNS. The CDR3 region has the DNA TGTGCCAGCAGTGAATCCGGCTTAAGGGAGCAGTTCTTC. Protein: CASSESGLREQFF.

This clonotype occurred once. The chain employs TRBV13 and TRBJ2-7, with 14 bases aligning to TRBD2. The CDR3 sequence is 17 residues long. V was clipped by 5 bases and J by 5 bases; unmatched bases: 11. From germline, CDR1 is PRHDT and CDR2 FYEKMQ (reference sequence). CDR3 sequence reads: CASSTTGTSGSFNEQYF. The CDR3 DNA sequence: TGTGCCAGCAGCACAACCGGGACTAGCGGGAGTTTCAACGAGCAGTACTTC. Full variable domain (missing parts from reference TRBV13 and TRBJ2-7): AAGVIQSPRHLIKEKRETATLKCYPIPRHDTVYWYQQGPGQDPQFLISFYEKMQSDKGSIPDRFSAQQFSDYHSELNMSSLELGDSALYFCASSTTGTSGSFNEQYFGPGTRLTVT.

The V and J genes are TRBV27 and TRBJ2-7; no clear D. There are 13 residues in the CDR3. CDR1 is MNHEY, CDR2 SMNVEV, per germline (reference sequence). Trimming removed 2 bases from V and 6 bases from J, with 11 bases in between. CDR3 in amino acids: CASSLTREFEQYF. The CDR3 region has the DNA TGTGCCAGCAGTTTAACCCGAGAGTTCGAGCAGTACTTC.

V and J are TRBV7-2 and TRBJ2-7; D remains ambiguous. This CDR3 is 13 amino acids long. V lost 3 bases, J lost 3 bases, and 9 bases lay in between. Germline V gives CDR1 SGHTA, CDR2 FQGNSA. This chain's CDR3 is CASSFDTFYEQYF. The CDR3 DNA reads TGTGCCAGCAGCTTTGACACCTTCTACGAGCAGTACTTC.

This clonotype was picked up one time. V and J are TRBV20-1 and TRBJ2-3; 8 bases match TRBD2. CDR1 is DFQATT and CDR2 is SNEGSKA in the germline V gene (reference sequence). The CDR3 runs 16 residues. V shed 4 bases and J 0 bases; nucleotides not matched to a gene: 9. CDR3 residues: CSAMTIERESTDTQYF. CDR3 nucleotides: TGCAGTGCTATGACGATTGAGCGGGAGAGCACAGATACGCAGTATTTT.

The V gene is TRBV14, the J gene TRBJ2-7; possibly TRBD2 for D (7 bases). CDR1 and CDR2 from the germline V gene are SGHDN and FVKESK. Trimming left V 1 base short and J 6 bases short, with 13 bases between. The CDR3 has 14 amino acids. The CDR3 nucleotides are TGTGCCAGCAGCCAAGGCCTGGGGGGGCCCGAGCAGTACTTC. Translation: CASSQGLGGPEQYF.

This clonotype has only a few counts. The J gene is TRBJ2-3, the V gene TRBV9, with 7 bases aligning to TRBD2. From germline, CDR1 is SGDLS and CDR2 YYNGEE. CDR3 size: 15 residues. Losses at the gene ends were 3 bases for V and 2 bases for J; bases not matched to a gene: 6. The CDR3 sequence is CASSATGTNTDTQYF. The CDR3 bases are TGTGCCAGCAGCGCCACCGGGACTAACACAGATACGCAGTATTTT.

The chain has TRBV19 and TRBJ1-1; no reliable D call. The CDR3 consists of 13 residues. The V end lost 1 base, the J end lost 4 bases, and 7 bases lay between the germline ends. Per the germline V gene, CDR1 is LNHDA and CDR2 is SQIVND (reference sequence). CDR3 protein: CASSIGGSTEAFF. The CDR3 DNA follows: TGTGCCAGTAGTATAGGGGGATCCACTGAAGCTTTCTTT.

The V call is TRBV13, the J call TRBJ1-5; no clear D gene. The germline V gene has CDR1 PRHDT and CDR2 FYEKMQ (reference sequence). The V end was cut by 0 bases, the J end by 2 bases, with 5 bases between. The CDR3 has 14 amino acids. The CDR3: CASSLGEGNQPQHF. DNA for the CDR3: TGTGCCAGCAGCTTAGGGGAGGGCAATCAGCCCCAGCATTTT.

The chain combines TRBV5-4 with TRBJ1-1; 9 nucleotides line up with TRBD1. CDR3 length equals 16 residues. Per germline, CDR1 SGHNT and CDR2 YYREEE (reference sequence). The junction had 5 bases not matched to a gene; V was cut back by 2 bases and J by 0 bases. Here the CDR3 DNA reads TGTGCCAGCAGCTTTGGGACAGGGCAATTGAACACTGAAGCTTTCTTT. Its protein is CASSFGTGQLNTEAFF. Filled out from reference TRBV5-4 and TRBJ1-1, the complete variable domain reads ETGVTQSPTHLIKTRGQQVTLRCSSQSGHNTVSWYQQALGQGPQFIFQYYREEENGRGNFPPRFSGLQFPNYSSELNVNALELDDSALYLCASSFGTGQLNTEAFFGQGTRLTVV.